The present TCR beta chain was sequenced within a study of blood T cell repertoires in COVID-19. Background on the study: Donors in the United States, Italy and Spain gave samples during acute or convalescent COVID-19. The analysed material was cDNA or gDNA that came from T cells, B-cell-depleted T cells, or PBMCs.

How the authors handled the data: Cell counts per sample came from amplifying reference gene primers. Assay used: immunoSEQ multiplex PCR; TCRdb lists only in-frame clones, some missing. V, J and clone size derive from that table, while D and trimming were established from the DNA sequence. Seen here are approximately 100,000 clones, about nine tenths observed once, and the top ten hold over 12%. The source of this sequence is a man in his fifties with acute or convalescent COVID-19. Sequenced: peripheral blood.

The CDR3 DNA follows: TGCGCCAGCAGCCCGGGACTGTCGAATCAGCCCCAGCATTTT. Translated: CASSPGLSNQPQHF. J is TRBJ1-5 and V is TRBV5-1; tentative D call: TRBD1 (5 bases). Trimming stripped 4 bases from V and 4 bases from J, with 12 bases between. Germline loops: CDR1 SGHRS, CDR2 YFSETQ. This CDR3 region has 14 residues.